This T cell receptor (beta chain) was sequenced during a study of T cell responses to AZD1222 COVID-19 vaccine. This CDR3 has 18 residues. V shed 0 bases, J shed 3 bases, and the junction held 10 bases outside the gene matches. CDR1 and CDR2 (germline): LGHNA, YSLEER. The table came from immunoSEQ multiplex PCR; TCRdb's copy has only in-frame clones and leaves some out. The sample holds around 15,000 clones, around 89% seen once. Analysis merged second doses at about 4 or about 12 weeks. The J gene is TRBJ2-2, the V gene TRBV4-3; the match to TRBD2 covers 7 bases. The sequencing here drew on peripheral blood, taken 28 days after the second AZD1222 dose. This sequence was found in an adult who received the AZD1222 COVID-19 vaccine. CDR3 nucleotide sequence: TGCGCCAGCAGCCAAGATGGGAACAGCGGGGTCTACACCGGGGAGCTGTTTTTT. Protein: CASSQDGNSGVYTGELFF.